These 30 T cell receptor beta chains came from one sample sequenced in a study of shared clonotypes between healthy human individuals. Sequenced by immunoSEQ multiplex PCR; TCRdb stores in-frame clones only, minus some. The data show about 470,000 clones, roughly 83% seen once. The material sequenced was PBMCs. All receptors derive from a woman in her thirties or forties in good health. Some clones in this sample may be carry-over from other donors' samples.

This sequence joins TRBV18 and TRBJ2-3; D not resolved. The CDR3 consists of 16 residues. Trimming pared 0 bases from V and 0 bases from J, leaving 10 bases between. The V gene's germline CDR1 is KGHSH and CDR2 LQKENI. CDR3 amino acids: CASSPPLGPSTDTQYF. In nucleotides, the CDR3 is TGTGCCAGCTCACCACCTTTAGGTCCTAGCACAGATACGCAGTATTTT.

This clone turned up a few times. The chain combines TRBV30 with TRBJ2-3; 9 nucleotides align to TRBD2. Trimming at V came to 0 bases and at J to 6 bases, leaving 13 bases not matched to a gene. Germline V gives CDR1 GTSNPN, CDR2 SVGIG (reference sequence). The CDR3 contains 17 residues. CDR3 in DNA: TGTGCCTGGAGTGTGGTTTCAGCGGGAGGCCCGTCTGATACGCAGTATTTT. Its protein is CAWSVVSAGGPSDTQYF. Variable domain in full (rest from reference TRBV30 and TRBJ2-3): SQTIHQWPATLVQPVGSPLSLECTVEGTSNPNLYWYRQAAGRGLQLLFYSVGIGQISSEVPQNLSASRPQDRQFILSSKKLLLSDSGFYLCAWSVVSAGGPSDTQYFGPGTRLTVL.

The genes are TRBV28 and TRBJ2-6; possible D gene TRBD2, 5 bases. CDR3 length: 21 residues. Germline V gene data show CDR1 as MDHEN and CDR2 as SYDVKM. V was cut by 6 bases and J by 1 base, with 28 bases left in between. In DNA, the CDR3 is TGTGCCAGCAGCCCCGGGGTGAGGGCAGCCCAGCGCAGGTCTGGGGCCAACGTCCTGACTTTC. This codes for CASSPGVRAAQRRSGANVLTF. The full variable domain, its missing parts supplied by reference TRBV28 and TRBJ2-6, is DVKVTQSSRYLVKRTGEKVFLECVQDMDHENMFWYRQDPGLGLRLIYFSYDVKMKEKGDIPEGYSVSREKKERFSLILESASTNQTSMYLCASSPGVRAAQRRSGANVLTFGAGSRLTVL.

This chain links TRBV5-6 with TRBJ2-5, with 8 bases identical to TRBD1. J gave up 4 bases and V 3 bases, and 5 bases lay outside the gene matches. The CDR3 spans 14 residues. Germline V gene data show CDR1 as SGHDT and CDR2 as YYEEEE. This chain's CDR3 is CASSSTDRVETQYF. CDR3 nucleotides: TGTGCCAGCAGCTCGACGGACAGGGTAGAGACCCAGTACTTC.

In this sample, this clone turned up a few times. The chain joins TRBV7-2 to TRBJ2-7, with 9 bases fitting TRBD1. Germline CDR1 reads SGHTA; CDR2 reads FQGNSA. V shed 0 bases and J 7 bases; nucleotides not matched to a gene: 4. This CDR3 is 14 amino acids long. This chain's CDR3 is CASSLAQGAREQYF. The CDR3 DNA reads TGTGCCAGCAGCTTAGCACAGGGGGCTCGTGAGCAGTACTTC.

This sequence joins TRBV7-3 and TRBJ2-7, with 10 bases that match TRBD2. The CDR3 has 15 amino acids. Germline V lookup: CDR1 SGHTA, CDR2 FQGTGA. The J segment lost 7 bases and the V segment lost 3 bases, leaving 9 bases of the junction unmatched. The CDR3 loop reads CASSLTVAGGTEQYF. The CDR3 nucleotides read TGTGCCAGCAGCTTGACCGTAGCGGGAGGAACGGAGCAGTACTTC. Using reference TRBV7-3 and TRBJ2-7 for the parts outside the CDR3, the full variable domain is GAGVSQTPSNKVTEKGKYVELRCDPISGHTALYWYRQSLGQGPEFLIYFQGTGAADDSGLPNDRFFAVRPEGSVSTLKIQRTERGDSAVYLCASSLTVAGGTEQYFGPGTRLTVT.

This clone has just one count. The V gene is TRBV6-1, the J gene TRBJ1-1; D remains unclear. V lost 7 bases to trimming and J lost 4 bases, with 13 bases between them. The CDR3 has 13 amino acids. Looked up from germline, CDR1 is MNHNS and CDR2 is SASEGT. The CDR3 sequence: CASTREIFTEAFF. CDR3 bases: TGTGCCAGCACGAGGGAGATATTCACTGAAGCTTTCTTT.

The J gene is TRBJ2-7, the V gene TRBV12-2; the table's D call TRBD2 went unverified against the DNA. TRBV12-2 constitutes a pseudogene. The CDR3 runs to 9 residues. CDR3 bases: TGTGCAAGTCCTTGCGAGCAGTACTTC. This encodes CASPCEQYF.

As for this clone: This likely traces to a read error, being one base from a far larger clone. V usage is TRBV7-9 and J usage is TRBJ1-1, with a weak D call TRBD1 (5 bases). The CDR3 extends over 13 amino acids. Germline V gene data show CDR1 as SEHNR and CDR2 as FQNEAQ (reference sequence). Trimming shortened V by 3 bases and J by 4 bases, and 9 bases separated the two germline ends. This chain's CDR3 is CASSFWGSTEAFF. The CDR3 DNA is TGTGCCAGCAGCTTTTGGGGGAGCACTGAAGCTTTCTTT.

The V gene is TRBV11-2, the J gene TRBJ1-4; D is undetermined. CDR1 is SGHAT and CDR2 is FQNNGV in the germline V gene. Trimming took 5 bases from V and 8 from J, leaving 12 bases between them. CDR3 length: 13 amino acids. Here the CDR3 DNA reads TGTGCCAGCAGCCCACAGAGAGGAGAAAAACTGTTTTTT. It codes for CASSPQRGEKLFF.

This chain links TRBV5-1 with TRBJ2-5, with D possibly matching TRBD1 (6 bases). Germline CDR1 is SGHRS and CDR2 is YFSETQ. The V end was cut by 2 bases, the J end by 5 bases, with 19 bases between. CDR3 length equals 16 residues. The CDR3 coding sequence is TGCGCCAGCAGCTTAGGAGATCTCAAACAGGGCGAGACCCAGTACTTC. Its translation is CASSLGDLKQGETQYF. The full variable domain, in which reference TRBV5-1 and TRBJ2-5 provide the parts outside the CDR3, is KAGVTQTPRYLIKTRGQQVTLSCSPISGHRSVSWYQQTPGQGLQFLFEYFSETQRNKGNFPGRFSGRQFSNSRSEMNVSTLELGDSALYLCASSLGDLKQGETQYFGPGTRLLVL.

The chain has TRBV19 and TRBJ2-3; TRBD2 matches at 7 bases. CDR1 is LNHDA, CDR2 SQIVND, per germline (reference sequence). This CDR3 is 15 amino acids long. After removal of 4 bases from V and 5 bases from J, the junction contained 9 bases not matched to a gene. DNA for the CDR3: TGTGCCAGTAGTAACGGCGGGAGCGATTTAGATACGCAGTATTTT. It translates to CASSNGGSDLDTQYF. Full variable domain (remainder filled in from reference TRBV19 and TRBJ2-3): DGGITQSPKYLFRKEGQNVTLSCEQNLNHDAMYWYRQDPGQGLRLIYYSQIVNDFQKGDIAEGYSVSREKKESFPLTVTSAQKNPTAFYLCASSNGGSDLDTQYFGPGTRLTVL.

This clone was detected many times. This sequence joins TRBV29-1 and TRBJ2-1; TRBD2 matches 14 bases. The CDR3 length is 17 residues. Germline V gene lookup returns CDR1 SQVTM and CDR2 ANQGSEA. With 2 bases clipped from V and 3 bases from J, the junction kept 6 bases outside the gene matches. The CDR3 nucleotides read TGCAGCGTTGAATTGGGGGGACTAGCGGGAGTCTACAATGAGCAGTTCTTC. This gives the protein CSVELGGLAGVYNEQFF.

The chain employs TRBV6-1 and TRBJ2-6; the D gene is possibly TRBD1 (5 bases). CDR1 and CDR2 (germline): MNHNS, SASEGT. V lost 5 bases to trimming and J lost 4 bases, with 9 bases between them. The CDR3 is 14 residues long. The CDR3 loop is CASSSRAGANVLTF. In nucleotides, the CDR3 is TGTGCCAGCAGTAGCAGGGCCGGGGCCAACGTCCTGACTTTC.

The chain carries TRBV5-6 and TRBJ2-7; 15 bases line up with TRBD2. Germline V gene sequence: CDR1 SGHDT, CDR2 YYEEEE. Trimming took 4 bases from V and 2 from J; bases not matched to a gene: 4. The length of the CDR3 is 16 residues. The CDR3 sequence is CASSAGLAGGTYEQYF. CDR3 coding DNA: TGTGCCAGCAGCGCCGGACTAGCGGGAGGGACCTACGAGCAGTACTTC.

The CDR3 loop is CASSLVAGENNEQFF. The CDR3 bases are TGCGCCAGCAGCTTGGTGGCAGGGGAAAACAATGAGCAGTTCTTC. This chain uses TRBV5-1 with TRBJ2-1, with D perhaps matching TRBD1 (6 bases). The CDR3 covers 15 residues. The V gene's germline CDR1 is SGHRS and CDR2 YFSETQ. V lost 0 bases and J lost 5, with 12 bases in between.

This clone was detected only a few times. V gene TRBV19 combines with J gene TRBJ1-1; D not resolved. The CDR3 totals 12 residues. Germline V gives CDR1 LNHDA, CDR2 SQIVND (reference sequence). V was cut by 5 bases and J by 1 base, with 5 bases left in between. The CDR3 bases are TGTGCCAGTAGTCCCGGGAACACTGAAGCTTTCTTT. Translating gives CASSPGNTEAFF.

The V and J genes are TRBV7-9 and TRBJ2-1; the D gene is possibly TRBD2 (6 bases). The CDR3 runs 17 residues. V dropped 4 bases and J dropped 0 bases, with 16 bases sitting between them. Germline V gene sequence: CDR1 SEHNR, CDR2 FQNEAQ (reference sequence). This chain's CDR3 is CASSSLYSGSSYNEQFF. The CDR3, as DNA: TGTGCCAGCAGCTCCCTTTATAGCGGAAGCTCCTACAATGAGCAGTTCTTC.

This chain connects TRBV9 to TRBJ2-1; 12 bases match TRBD2. The CDR3 contains 15 residues. V was pared by 4 bases and J by 5 bases, with 4 bases of the junction left unmatched. CDR1 is SGDLS, CDR2 YYNGEE, per germline. The CDR3 sequence is CASSTLAGGDNEQFF. In nucleotides, the CDR3 is TGTGCCAGCAGCACGCTAGCGGGAGGGGACAATGAGCAGTTCTTC.

V usage is TRBV5-1 and J usage is TRBJ1-1; D call uncertain. Trimming cost V 4 bases and J 1 base, with 11 bases left between them. The germline V gene encodes CDR1 SGHRS and CDR2 YFSETQ. The CDR3 runs to 14 residues. This CDR3 is CASSLGPQNTEAFF. The CDR3 DNA reads TGCGCCAGCAGCCTCGGGCCACAGAACACTGAAGCTTTCTTT. The whole variable domain, remainder taken from reference TRBV5-1 and TRBJ1-1, is KAGVTQTPRYLIKTRGQQVTLSCSPISGHRSVSWYQQTPGQGLQFLFEYFSETQRNKGNFPGRFSGRQFSNSRSEMNVSTLELGDSALYLCASSLGPQNTEAFFGQGTRLTVV.

At least ten counts were recorded for this clone. V gene TRBV7-2 combines with J gene TRBJ2-3; tentatively, D is TRBD2 (5 bases). Trimming stripped 4 bases from V and 2 bases from J, with 10 bases between. The CDR3 covers 14 residues. CDR1 is SGHTA, CDR2 FQGNSA, per germline. The CDR3 sequence is CASSSGLSTDTQYF. DNA of the CDR3: TGTGCCAGCAGCTCCGGACTCTCCACAGATACGCAGTATTTT.

This chain uses TRBV30 with TRBJ2-1, with a weak D call TRBD1 (6 bases). The V and J ends lost 7 bases and 0 bases respectively, with 10 bases between them. The germline CDR1 and CDR2 sequences are GTSNPN and SVGIG (reference sequence). This CDR3 contains 13 residues. CDR3 in amino acids: CAFKQGSYNEQFF. CDR3 DNA sequence: TGTGCCTTTAAACAGGGCTCCTACAATGAGCAGTTCTTC.

This chain connects TRBV30 to TRBJ2-1; the D gene is possibly TRBD2 (6 bases). CDR1 and CDR2 from the germline V gene are GTSNPN and SVGIG (reference sequence). The CDR3 sequence is 15 residues long. The germline V and J ends were trimmed by 1 base and 12 bases, with 22 bases remaining between them. CDR3 nucleotides: TGTGCCTGGAGTGAACTGCGGGGAGCCTTAAAGGCGCAGTTCTTC. Residues: CAWSELRGALKAQFF.

This clone was counted a few times. CDR3 in DNA: TGCGCCAGCAGCACAGGGACGGATGTTAACTATGGCTACACCTTC. Translating it yields CASSTGTDVNYGYTF. The genes are TRBV5-1 and TRBJ1-2; a weak D match, TRBD1 (6 bases). The germline gives CDR1 SGHRS, CDR2 YFSETQ. The CDR3 spans 15 residues. Trimming stripped 4 bases from V and 1 base from J, with 14 bases between. Together with reference TRBV5-1 and TRBJ1-2, the CDR3 gives the full variable domain: KAGVTQTPRYLIKTRGQQVTLSCSPISGHRSVSWYQQTPGQGLQFLFEYFSETQRNKGNFPGRFSGRQFSNSRSEMNVSTLELGDSALYLCASSTGTDVNYGYTFGSGTRLTVV.

The chain joins TRBV5-1 to TRBJ2-7, with 9 nucleotides matching TRBD2. This CDR3 is built from 14 residues. Germline V CDR1 and CDR2: SGHRS, YFSETQ. V shed 5 bases and J 6 bases; nucleotides not matched to a gene: 9. The CDR3 spells CASRGPATSGEQYF. In DNA form, the CDR3 reads TGCGCCAGCAGAGGACCCGCGACTAGCGGCGAGCAGTACTTC.

The V call is TRBV6-4, the J call TRBJ2-1; 9 bases match TRBD2. CDR3 length: 15 residues. The trim removed 4 bases at V and 5 bases at J, leaving 6 bases unmatched. Germline V gene lookup returns CDR1 MRHNA and CDR2 SNTAGT. CDR3 in amino acids: CASSVASGTHNEQFF. The CDR3 DNA reads TGTGCCAGCAGTGTAGCTAGCGGGACCCACAATGAGCAGTTCTTC.

This clone was seen only a few times. The chain employs TRBV28 and TRBJ1-6, with TRBD1 identical over 7 bases. V lost 5 bases to trimming and J lost 6 bases; unmatched junction nucleotides: 7. This CDR3 has 15 amino acids. The V gene's germline CDR1 is MDHEN and CDR2 SYDVKM. The DNA for the CDR3 is TGTGCCAGCAGTCGCACCGGGACAGTTAATTCACCCCTCCACTTT. Its translation is CASSRTGTVNSPLHF.

The gene calls are TRBV7-2 and TRBJ2-3, with D perhaps matching TRBD1 or TRBD2 (6 bases each). The CDR3 covers 15 residues. Germline-derived CDR1 and CDR2 are SGHTA and FQGNSA. V lost 1 base and J lost 2, with 10 bases in between. For the CDR3, the DNA is TGTGCCAGCAGCTTAGGGAGGGGGTCCACAGATACGCAGTATTTT. Translated, it gives CASSLGRGSTDTQYF.

Note on this clone: A read error is possible here, since a much larger clone lies one base away. The chain couples TRBV28 to TRBJ2-7; 14 positions agree with TRBD2. CDR1 and CDR2 from the germline V gene are MDHEN and SYDVKM. The CDR3 is made up of 15 amino acids. For the CDR3, the DNA is TGTGCCAGCAGATTGGGACTAGCGGGAGTAAACGAGCAGTGCTTC. It specifies CASRLGLAGVNEQCF.

The genes are TRBV30 and TRBJ1-1; D possibly corresponds to TRBD1 (5 bases). Trimming left V 6 bases short and J 4 bases short, with 15 bases between. Germline V gives CDR1 GTSNPN, CDR2 SVGIG (reference sequence). This CDR3 region has 13 residues. This CDR3 is CACPRERGTEAFF. For the CDR3, the DNA is TGTGCCTGCCCCAGGGAACGTGGCACTGAAGCTTTCTTT.